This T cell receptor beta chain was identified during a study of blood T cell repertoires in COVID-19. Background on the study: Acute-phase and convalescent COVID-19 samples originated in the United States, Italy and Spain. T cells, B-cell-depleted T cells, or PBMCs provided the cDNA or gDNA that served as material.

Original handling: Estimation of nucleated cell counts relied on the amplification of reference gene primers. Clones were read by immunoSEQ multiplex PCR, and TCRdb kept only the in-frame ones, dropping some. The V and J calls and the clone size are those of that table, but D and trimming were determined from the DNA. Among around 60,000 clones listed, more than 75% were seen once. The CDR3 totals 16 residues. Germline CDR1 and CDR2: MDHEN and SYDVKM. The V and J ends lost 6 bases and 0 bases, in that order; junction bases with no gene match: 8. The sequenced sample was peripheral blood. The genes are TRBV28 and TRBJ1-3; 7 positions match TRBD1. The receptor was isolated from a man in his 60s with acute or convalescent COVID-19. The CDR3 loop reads CASRLTGARSGNTIYF. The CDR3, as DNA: TGTGCCAGCAGACTAACAGGGGCCCGCTCTGGAAACACCATATATTTT.